This TCR beta chain was captured by sequencing in a study of PD-L1 blockade in urothelial cancer. Looking at the study overall: Men with urothelial cancer arising in the bladder made up most of the 29 patients. Analysis of the blood was performed 3 weeks (second dose) and 6 weeks after treatment start.

The repertoire was sequenced with immunoSEQ multiplex PCR; TCRdb's copy has only in-frame clones and lacks some. The sample has fewer than 60,000 clones; over 75% are singletons. Between the trimmed V and J ends, which lost 6 bases and 0 bases, there was a span of 12 bases. The CDR3 has 14 amino acids. Germline lookup yields CDR1 MDHEN and CDR2 SYDVKM. Time point in this sample: pretreatment peripheral blood. Sample contribution per patient ranged from 1 to 8, covering pretreatment and on-treatment. Material: PBMCs, obtained around atezolizumab (anti-PD-L1) treatment. This clonotype originated in a man aged 70-80 years with urothelial cancer. V gene TRBV28 combines with J gene TRBJ2-7; TRBD1 might be the D (6 bases). The CDR3 region is CASRSTGASYEQYF. The CDR3 nucleotides read TGTGCCAGCAGATCGACAGGTGCCTCCTACGAGCAGTACTTC.